Listed below are T cell receptor beta chains from one sample, sequenced in a study of technical replicates of blood from several donors. The data were produced by immunoSEQ multiplex PCR, yet TCRdb's version contains in-frame clones alone and is incomplete. Of 13,000 or so clones detected, 65% to 90% appear once; the ten largest clones hold around 10%. Sequencing used PBMCs. Source of these receptors: a human donor in good health. Both conserved end residues are part of each CDR3. D genes are given only for firm matches.

CDR3: CASSGGWEGYNEQFF
DNA: TGTGCCAGCAGTGGCGGGTGGGAGGGCTACAATGAGCAGTTCTTC
V: TRBV6-1
J: TRBJ2-1
D: TRBD2

CDR3: CASSTTLAGWETQYF
DNA: TGTGCCAGCAGTACAACTCTAGCGGGATGGGAGACCCAGTACTTC
V: TRBV27
J: TRBJ2-5
D: TRBD2

CDR3: CASSGGTRGADTQYF
DNA: TGTGCCAGCAGCGGCGGGACTAGAGGGGCAGATACGCAGTATTTT
V: TRBV7-3
J: TRBJ2-3
D: TRBD2

CDR3: CASSVGIAGGTPNTGELFF
DNA: TGTGCCAGCAGCGTAGGAATAGCGGGAGGAACGCCGAACACCGGGGAGCTGTTTTTT
V: TRBV5-4
J: TRBJ2-2
D: TRBD2

CDR3: CASGRAITGELFF
DNA: TGCGCCAGCGGGAGGGCCATCACCGGGGAGCTGTTTTTT
V: TRBV5-1
J: TRBJ2-2
D: TRBD2

CDR3: CATSTVTGTGFYNEQFF
DNA: TGTGCCACCAGCACCGTGACAGGGACGGGCTTTTACAATGAGCAGTTCTTC
V: TRBV15
J: TRBJ2-1
D: TRBD1

CDR3: CASSSPGLAGGRTDTQYF
DNA: TGTGCCAGCAGCTCACCGGGACTAGCGGGAGGCCGCACAGATACGCAGTATTTT
V: TRBV7-9
J: TRBJ2-3
D: TRBD2

CDR3: CASSTGLNTGELFF
DNA: TGTGCCAGCAGCACGGGACTAAACACCGGGGAGCTGTTTTTT
V: TRBV6-6
J: TRBJ2-2
D: TRBD2

CDR3: CASSPGQVNQPQHF
DNA: TGTGCCAGCAGCCCCGGACAGGTCAATCAGCCCCAGCATTTT
V: TRBV7-2
J: TRBJ1-5
D: TRBD1

CDR3: CASSYAGTLGEKLFF
DNA: TGTGCCAGCAGTTACGCAGGAACCCTGGGTGAAAAACTGTTTTTT
V: TRBV6-5
J: TRBJ1-4
D: .

CDR3: CSATYTLVHGYTF
DNA: TGCAGCGCAACGTACACCCTGGTACATGGCTACACCTTC
V: TRBV29-1
J: TRBJ1-2
D: .

CDR3: CASSPDRVYMDTEAFF
DNA: TGTGCCAGCAGTCCGGACAGGGTTTATATGGACACTGAAGCTTTCTTT
V: TRBV27
J: TRBJ1-1
D: TRBD1

CDR3: CASSRQGQSSYNEQFF
DNA: TGTGCCAGCAGCCGACAGGGGCAAAGCTCCTACAATGAGCAGTTCTTC
V: TRBV11-3
J: TRBJ2-1
D: TRBD1

CDR3: CAISDLDRGQPQHF
DNA: TGTGCCATCAGTGACCTGGACAGGGGCCAGCCCCAGCATTTT
V: TRBV10-3
J: TRBJ1-5
D: TRBD1

CDR3: CASSEVPRTSTDTQYF
DNA: TGTGCCAGCAGTGAGGTTCCCAGGACAAGCACAGATACGCAGTATTTT
V: TRBV6-1
J: TRBJ2-3
D: .

CDR3: CASSLVQGAPDTQYF
DNA: TGCGCCAGCAGCTTGGTACAGGGGGCGCCAGATACGCAGTATTTT
V: TRBV5-1
J: TRBJ2-3
D: TRBD1

CDR3: CAIRPANTGELFF
DNA: TGTGCCATCCGTCCCGCGAACACCGGGGAGCTGTTTTTT
V: TRBV10-3
J: TRBJ2-2
D: .

CDR3: CASSLGAVSYNEQFF
DNA: TGTGCCAGCAGCTTAGGGGCAGTCTCCTACAATGAGCAGTTCTTC
V: TRBV11-3
J: TRBJ2-1
D: .

CDR3: CASSGSQGAQNPKYF
DNA: TGTGCCAGCAGTGGATCGCAGGGGGCGCAGAACCCCAAGTACTTC
V: TRBV2
J: TRBJ2-7
D: TRBD1

CDR3: CASSGGQGALETQYF
DNA: TGTGCCAGCAGTGGGGGACAGGGGGCTCTCGAGACCCAGTACTTC
V: TRBV6-1
J: TRBJ2-5
D: TRBD1

CDR3: CASSLRGGQVSNQPQHF
DNA: TGTGCCAGCAGTTTGCGGGGGGGACAGGTTAGCAATCAGCCCCAGCATTTT
V: TRBV27
J: TRBJ1-5
D: TRBD1

CDR3: CASSQGRTSGSHEQYF
DNA: TGTGCCAGCAGCCAAGGAAGAACTAGCGGGAGCCACGAGCAGTACTTC
V: TRBV4-2
J: TRBJ2-7
D: TRBD2